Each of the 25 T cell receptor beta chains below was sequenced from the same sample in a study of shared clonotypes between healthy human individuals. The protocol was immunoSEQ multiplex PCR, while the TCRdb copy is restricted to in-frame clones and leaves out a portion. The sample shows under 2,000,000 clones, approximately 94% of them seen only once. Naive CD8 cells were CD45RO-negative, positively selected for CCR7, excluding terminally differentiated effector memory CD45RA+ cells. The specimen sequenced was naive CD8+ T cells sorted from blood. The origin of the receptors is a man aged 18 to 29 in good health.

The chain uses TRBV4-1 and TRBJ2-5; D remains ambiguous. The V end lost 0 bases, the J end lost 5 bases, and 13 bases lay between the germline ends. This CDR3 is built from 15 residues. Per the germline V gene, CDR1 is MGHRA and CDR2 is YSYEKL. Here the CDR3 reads CASSQDWTLEETQYF. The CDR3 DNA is TGCGCCAGCAGCCAAGACTGGACGTTGGAGGAGACCCAGTACTTC.

The CDR3: CASSVGENIYEQYF. CDR3 nucleotide sequence: TGTGCCAGCAGCGTAGGCGAGAATATCTACGAGCAGTACTTC. The chain joins TRBV9 to TRBJ2-7; D not certain. This CDR3 region has 14 residues. CDR1 is SGDLS, CDR2 YYNGEE, per germline. Trimming shortened V by 0 bases and J by 3 bases, and 10 bases separated the two germline ends. Using reference TRBV9 and TRBJ2-7 for the parts outside the CDR3, the full variable domain is DSGVTQTPKHLITATGQRVTLRCSPRSGDLSVYWYQQSLDQGLQFLIQYYNGEERAKGNILERFSAQQFPDLHSELNLSSLELGDSALYFCASSVGENIYEQYFGPGTRLTVT.

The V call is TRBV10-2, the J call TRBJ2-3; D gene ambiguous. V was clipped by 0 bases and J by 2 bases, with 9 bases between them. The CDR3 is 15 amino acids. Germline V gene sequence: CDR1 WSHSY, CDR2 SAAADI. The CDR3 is CASSESSVHTDTQYF. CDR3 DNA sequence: TGCGCCAGCAGTGAGTCTTCAGTCCACACAGATACGCAGTATTTT.

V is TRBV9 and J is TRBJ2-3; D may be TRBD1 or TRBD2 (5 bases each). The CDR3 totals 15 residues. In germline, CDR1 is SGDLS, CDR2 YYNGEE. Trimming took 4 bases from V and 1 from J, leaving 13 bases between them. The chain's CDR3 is CASSSGTTGTDTQYF. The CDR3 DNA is TGTGCCAGCAGCTCCGGGACCACGGGCACAGATACGCAGTATTTT.

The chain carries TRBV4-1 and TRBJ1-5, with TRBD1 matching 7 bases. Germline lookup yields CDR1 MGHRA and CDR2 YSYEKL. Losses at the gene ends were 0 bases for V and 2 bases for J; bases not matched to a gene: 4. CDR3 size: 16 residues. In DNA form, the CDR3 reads TGCGCCAGCAGCCAAGAGCCCGGGACAGGCAATCAGCCCCAGCATTTT. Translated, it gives CASSQEPGTGNQPQHF.

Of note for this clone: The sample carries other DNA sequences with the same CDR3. The CDR3 here is CASSQDRETQYF. CDR3 in DNA: TGCGCCAGCAGCCAAGACAGGGAGACCCAGTACTTC. The V and J genes are TRBV4-1 and TRBJ2-5, with D unresolved. V shed 0 bases and J shed 5 bases, with 4 bases lying between them. The CDR3 spans 12 residues. CDR1 and CDR2 from the germline V gene are MGHRA and YSYEKL.

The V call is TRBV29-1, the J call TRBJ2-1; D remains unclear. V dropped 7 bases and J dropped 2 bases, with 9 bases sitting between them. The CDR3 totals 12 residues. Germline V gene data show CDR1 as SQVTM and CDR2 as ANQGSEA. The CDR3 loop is CSAHGPYNEQFF. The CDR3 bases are TGCAGCGCCCACGGTCCCTACAATGAGCAGTTCTTC.

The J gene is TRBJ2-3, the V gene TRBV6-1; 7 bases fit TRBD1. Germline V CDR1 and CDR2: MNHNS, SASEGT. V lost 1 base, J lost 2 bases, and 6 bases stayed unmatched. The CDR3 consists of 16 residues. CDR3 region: CASSEDHRGYTDTQYF. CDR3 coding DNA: TGTGCCAGCAGTGAAGACCACAGGGGCTACACAGATACGCAGTATTTT.

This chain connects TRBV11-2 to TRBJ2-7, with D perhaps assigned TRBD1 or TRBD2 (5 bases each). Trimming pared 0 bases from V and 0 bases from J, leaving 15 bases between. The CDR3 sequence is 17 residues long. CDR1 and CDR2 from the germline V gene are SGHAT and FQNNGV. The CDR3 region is CASSLEAGTANSYEQYF. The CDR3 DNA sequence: TGTGCCAGCAGCTTAGAGGCCGGGACGGCTAACTCCTACGAGCAGTACTTC.

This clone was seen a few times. CDR3 nucleotide sequence: TGTGCCAGCAGCTCGTGGGGGGGTTCACCCCTCCACTTT. Encoded protein: CASSSWGGSPLHF. The rearrangement joins TRBV5-6 to TRBJ1-6; possible D gene TRBD1, 5 bases. The ends were cut back, 3 bases at V and 9 bases at J, with 10 bases in the middle. The CDR3 contains 13 residues. CDR1 and CDR2 from the germline V gene are SGHDT and YYEEEE.

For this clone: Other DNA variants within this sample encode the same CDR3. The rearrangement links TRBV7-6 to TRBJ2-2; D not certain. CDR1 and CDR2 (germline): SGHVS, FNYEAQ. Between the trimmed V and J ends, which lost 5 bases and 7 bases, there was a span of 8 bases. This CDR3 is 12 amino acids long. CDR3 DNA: TGTGCCAGCAGCCCACCGGGCGGGGAGCTGTTTTTT. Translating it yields CASSPPGGELFF.

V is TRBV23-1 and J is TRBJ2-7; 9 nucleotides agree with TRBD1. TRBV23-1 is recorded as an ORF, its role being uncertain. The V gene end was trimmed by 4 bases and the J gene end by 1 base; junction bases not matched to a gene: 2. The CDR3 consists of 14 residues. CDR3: CASSLTGGSYEQYF. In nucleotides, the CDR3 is TGCGCCAGCAGTCTGACAGGGGGTTCCTACGAGCAGTACTTC.

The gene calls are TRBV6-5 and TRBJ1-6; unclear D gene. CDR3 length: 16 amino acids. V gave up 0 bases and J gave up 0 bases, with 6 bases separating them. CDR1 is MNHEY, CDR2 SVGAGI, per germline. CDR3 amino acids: CASSYSMHSYNSPLHF. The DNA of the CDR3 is TGTGCCAGCAGTTACTCGATGCACTCCTATAATTCACCCCTCCACTTT.

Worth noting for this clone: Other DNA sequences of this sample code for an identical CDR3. CDR3 protein: CAWSVGVGDGYTF. DNA of the CDR3: TGTGCCTGGAGTGTAGGGGTGGGGGATGGCTACACCTTC. The J gene is TRBJ1-2, the V gene TRBV30, with a possible D match to TRBD1 (5 bases). The length of the CDR3 is 13 residues. The germline gives CDR1 GTSNPN, CDR2 SVGIG (reference sequence). Trimming took 0 bases from V and 6 from J, leaving 11 bases between them.

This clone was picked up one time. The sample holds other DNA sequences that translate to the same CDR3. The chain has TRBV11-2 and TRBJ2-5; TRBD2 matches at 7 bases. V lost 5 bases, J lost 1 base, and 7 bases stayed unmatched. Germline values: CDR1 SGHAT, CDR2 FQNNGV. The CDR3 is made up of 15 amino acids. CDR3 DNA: TGTGCCAGCAGCCCCAGCGGGGAGGCCCAAGAGACCCAGTACTTC. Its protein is CASSPSGEAQETQYF.

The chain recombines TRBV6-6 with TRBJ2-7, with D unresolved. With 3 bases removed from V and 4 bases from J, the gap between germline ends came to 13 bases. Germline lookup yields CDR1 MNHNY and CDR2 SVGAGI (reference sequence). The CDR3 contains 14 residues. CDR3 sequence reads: CASSYALVDYEQYF. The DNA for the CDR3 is TGTGCCAGCAGTTATGCCCTCGTCGATTACGAGCAGTACTTC.

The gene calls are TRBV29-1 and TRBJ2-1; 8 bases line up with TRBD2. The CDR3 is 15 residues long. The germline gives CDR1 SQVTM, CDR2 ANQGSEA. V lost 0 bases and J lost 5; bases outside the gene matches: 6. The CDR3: CSVEEAGVGNNEQFF. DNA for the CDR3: TGCAGCGTTGAAGAAGCGGGAGTGGGGAACAATGAGCAGTTCTTC.

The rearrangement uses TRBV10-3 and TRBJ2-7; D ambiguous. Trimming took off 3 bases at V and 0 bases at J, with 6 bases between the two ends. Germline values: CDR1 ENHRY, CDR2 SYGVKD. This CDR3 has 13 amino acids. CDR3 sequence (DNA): TGTGCCATCAGTGATGCCCCCTCCTACGAGCAGTACTTC. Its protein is CAISDAPSYEQYF.

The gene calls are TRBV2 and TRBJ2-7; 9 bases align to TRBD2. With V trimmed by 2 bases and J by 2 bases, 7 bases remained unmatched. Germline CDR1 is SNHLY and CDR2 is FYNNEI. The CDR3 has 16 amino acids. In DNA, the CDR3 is TGTGCCAGCAGTGAATTGGCTAGCGGGGACCCCTACGAGCAGTACTTC. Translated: CASSELASGDPYEQYF.

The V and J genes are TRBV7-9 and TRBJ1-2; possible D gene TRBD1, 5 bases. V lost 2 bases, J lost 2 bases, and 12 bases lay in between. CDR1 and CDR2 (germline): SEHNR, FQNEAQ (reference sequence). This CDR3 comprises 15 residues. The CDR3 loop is CASSLTGTANYGYTF. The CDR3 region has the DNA TGTGCCAGCAGCTTAACCGGGACGGCGAACTATGGCTACACCTTC.

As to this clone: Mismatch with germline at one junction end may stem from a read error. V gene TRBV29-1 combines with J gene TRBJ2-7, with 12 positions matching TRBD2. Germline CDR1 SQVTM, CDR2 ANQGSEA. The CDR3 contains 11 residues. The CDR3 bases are TGCAGCGGGGACCTAGCGGGAGGGCAAATGTTC. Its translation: CSGDLAGGQMF.

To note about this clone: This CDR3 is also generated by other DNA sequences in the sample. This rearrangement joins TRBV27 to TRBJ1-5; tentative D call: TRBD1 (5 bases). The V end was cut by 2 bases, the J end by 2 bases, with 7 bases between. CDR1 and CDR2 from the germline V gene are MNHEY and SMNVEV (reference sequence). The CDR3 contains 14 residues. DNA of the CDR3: TGTGCCAGCAGTTTAGTGGGGGGCAATCAGCCCCAGCATTTT. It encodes CASSLVGGNQPQHF.

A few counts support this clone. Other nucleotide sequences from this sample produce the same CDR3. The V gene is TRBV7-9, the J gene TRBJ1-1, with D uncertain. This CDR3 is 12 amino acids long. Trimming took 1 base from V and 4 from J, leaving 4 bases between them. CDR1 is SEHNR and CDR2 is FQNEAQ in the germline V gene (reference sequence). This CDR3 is CASSLGVTEAFF. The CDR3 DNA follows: TGTGCCAGCAGCTTAGGGGTCACTGAAGCTTTCTTT.

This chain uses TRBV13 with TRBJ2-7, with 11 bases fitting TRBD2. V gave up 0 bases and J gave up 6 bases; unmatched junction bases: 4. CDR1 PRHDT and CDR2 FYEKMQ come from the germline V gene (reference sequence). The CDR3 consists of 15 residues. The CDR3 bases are TGTGCCAGCAGCTTAGGGCTAGCGGGAGGCTCCGAGCAGTACTTC. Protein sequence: CASSLGLAGGSEQYF.

This CDR3 is CASSYSTGVDGYTF. DNA of the CDR3: TGTGCCAGCAGTTACTCGACAGGGGTGGATGGCTACACCTTC. The rearrangement links TRBV6-5 to TRBJ1-2; 8 bases agree with TRBD1. The CDR3 loop spans 14 amino acids. Trimming cost V 0 bases and J 6 bases; bases outside gene matches: 3. Looked up from germline, CDR1 is MNHEY and CDR2 is SVGAGI.